Listed below are T cell receptor beta chains from one sample, sequenced in a study of T cell responses to AZD1222 COVID-19 vaccine. TCRdb keeps only in-frame clones here, not all; method: immunoSEQ multiplex PCR. The table lists roughly 120,000 clones, around 90% of them singletons. Sample: peripheral blood, taken 28 days after the second dose of the MenACWY control vaccine. These TCRs come from an adult who received the MenACWY meningococcal vaccine as a control. CDR3s include the opening cysteine and the closing phenylalanine or tryptophan. A D gene is named only where the DNA matches it firmly. Rows may omit the clone size; those that give it use once, few, many or a size class.

TRBD2	TRBJ2-1	TRBV7-3	.	TGTGCCAGCAGCTTACAAGCGGGAGGGGTCTATGAGCAGTTCTTC	CASSLQAGGVYEQFF
.	TRBJ2-2	TRBV29-1	.	TGCAGCGTTGAAGGGGCGAGTGGGGAGCTGTTTTTT	CSVEGASGELFF
.	TRBJ1-1	TRBV19	.	TGTGCCAGTAGAACGCAGTCAGCGAACACTGAAGCTTTCTTT	CASRTQSANTEAFF
TRBD2	TRBJ2-2	TRBV4-1	.	TGCGCCAGCAGCCAAGGACCGGGAGGGCCCGAGGGCGGGGAGCTGTTTTTT	CASSQGPGGPEGGELFF
.	TRBJ2-1	TRBV6-5	once	TGTGCCAGCAGTTACTCGAGTGCGGGGTCCTACAATGAGCAGTTCTTC	CASSYSSAGSYNEQFF
.	TRBJ2-5	TRBV10-3	.	TGTGCCATCAGTGAGGGTCTAGAGACCCAGTACTTC	CAISEGLETQYF
.	TRBJ1-5	TRBV5-5	once	TGTGCCAGCAGAGCAGGGAGGGGTAGCAATCAGCCCCAGCATTTT	CASRAGRGSNQPQHF
.	TRBJ2-3	TRBV11-2	once	TGTGCCAGCAGCTTAGGGGCCCCAAGCACAGATACGCAGTATTTT	CASSLGAPSTDTQYF
.	TRBJ2-5	TRBV6-5	.	TGTGCCAGCCGGCAGTACCAAGAGACCCAGTACTTC	CASRQYQETQYF
TRBD1	TRBJ1-1	TRBV2	.	TGTGCCAGCAGGGACAGGGGGTTGGGCACTGAAGCTTTCTTT	CASRDRGLGTEAFF
.	TRBJ2-7	TRBV7-2	.	TGTGCCAGCAGCTTACCTAATTACGAGCAGTACTTC	CASSLPNYEQYF
TRBD2	TRBJ2-7	TRBV18	few	TGTGCCAGCTCACCACCGCAGAGGCGGGAGGTTACCTACGAGCAGTACTTC	CASSPPQRREVTYEQYF
TRBD2	TRBJ2-2	TRBV2	.	TGTGCCAGCAGTCCCTTGAGGACTAGCGGATTCAACACCGGGGAGCTGTTTTTT	CASSPLRTSGFNTGELFF
.	TRBJ1-5	TRBV19	.	TGTGCCAGTAACGTGCAAAGCAATCAGCCCCAGCATTTT	CASNVQSNQPQHF
TRBD2	TRBJ2-1	TRBV6-2/TRBV6-3	.	TGTGCCAGCAGTTCTGCCCCCCGACTACTAGCGGCCGACAATGAGCAGTTCTTC	CASSSAPRLLAADNEQFF
TRBD2	TRBJ2-3	TRBV3-1/TRBV3-2	.	TGTGCCAGCAGTCCAGCGGGAGGCACAGATACGCAGTATTTT	CASSPAGGTDTQYF
TRBD1	TRBJ2-7	TRBV6-5	.	TGTGCCAGCAGTTATACAGGGGTCAGCTCCTACGAGCAGTACTTC	CASSYTGVSSYEQYF
TRBD2	TRBJ2-5	TRBV7-2	.	TGTGCCAGCAGCTTAGAGGGGGGACTAGTGAGGACCCAGTACTTC	CASSLEGGLVRTQYF
.	TRBJ2-5	TRBV11-3	.	TGTGCCAGCAGCTACCTGGGGCAAGAGACCCAGTACTTC	CASSYLGQETQYF
TRBD2	TRBJ2-5	TRBV9	.	TGTGCCAGCAGCCAAACTGGTCGGGGGGGCAGGTACCAAGAGACCCAGTACTTC	CASSQTGRGGRYQETQYF
TRBD1	TRBJ1-1	TRBV3-1/TRBV3-2	once	TGTGCCAGCAGCTCCTGGGCAGGGGGTAGCACTGAAGCTTTCTTT	CASSSWAGGSTEAFF
.	TRBJ1-1	TRBV5-1	.	TGCGCCAGCAGCCCCTTTATGAACACTGAAGCTTTCTTT	CASSPFMNTEAFF
TRBD1	TRBJ1-1	TRBV7-3	once	TGTGCCAGCAGCTTAAACTCCATTGGACAGGGGGCACCTTTCTTT	CASSLNSIGQGAPFF
TRBD2	TRBJ2-3	TRBV9	.	TGTGCCAGCAGCGTGACTCGGAGCGGGAGCGGTCCAGATACGCAGTATTTT	CASSVTRSGSGPDTQYF
.	TRBJ1-5	TRBV28	.	TGTGCCAGCAGTTTCAGTCAGGGGAAGGTTCAGCCCCAGCATTTT	CASSFSQGKVQPQHF
TRBD2	TRBJ2-7	TRBV19	.	TGTGCCAGCCGTAGCGGGAGTGGCTACGAGCAGTACTTC	CASRSGSGYEQYF
TRBD1	TRBJ2-7	TRBV28	once	TGTGCCAGCAGTTCAGCCCCAATGATAAACCGGGACAGCCTATCCTACGAGCAGTACTTC	CASSSAPMINRDSLSYEQYF
.	TRBJ2-7	TRBV20-1	.	TGCAGTGCTAGTATCCCATATGGACCATACGAGCAGTACTTC	CSASIPYGPYEQYF
TRBD2	TRBJ2-2	TRBV28	.	TGTGCCAGCAGTTTAACGCCGGGACTAGCGGGGGGCCCCAGCGGGGAGCTGTTTTTT	CASSLTPGLAGGPSGELFF
.	TRBJ1-2	TRBV28	.	TGTGCCAGTAGTTTGCTCTCCTATGGCTACACCTTC	CASSLLSYGYTF
.	TRBJ2-2	TRBV5-1	.	TGCGCCAGCAGCTTGGTAGTTGACGGGGAGCTGTTTTTT	CASSLVVDGELFF
.	TRBJ2-4	TRBV5-6	.	TGTGCCAGCAGACCGTCCTTGGGGGGACCTGATAAAAACATTCAGTACTTC	CASRPSLGGPDKNIQYF
TRBD2	TRBJ2-7	TRBV3-1/TRBV3-2	.	TGTGCCAGCAGCCAAGAAGGACTAGCCAAGGAGCAGTACTTC	CASSQEGLAKEQYF
.	TRBJ1-2	TRBV11-2	.	TGTGCCAGCAGCTTAGTGCGGGCCAACTATGGCTACACCTTC	CASSLVRANYGYTF
TRBD2	TRBJ2-1	TRBV11-2	.	TGTGCCAGCAGCTTAAGCGGGGGCTCCTACAATGAGCAGTTCTTC	CASSLSGGSYNEQFF
.	TRBJ2-3	TRBV3-1/TRBV3-2	.	TGTGCCAGCAGCCAAGACGCAGGGTACACAGATACGCAGTATTTT	CASSQDAGYTDTQYF
.	TRBJ1-2	TRBV7-2	once	TGTGCCAGCAGCTTAGGGAGGGGGGACGGCTACACCTTC	CASSLGRGDGYTF
TRBD2	TRBJ2-2	TRBV2	.	TGTGCCAGCAGGGAGGGACTAGCGGTAACCGGGGAGCTGTTTTTT	CASREGLAVTGELFF
.	TRBJ2-7	TRBV2	once	TGTGCCAGCAGGGAGCACGGTCCCGCGGGCGAGCAGTACTTC	CASREHGPAGEQYF
.	TRBJ1-2	TRBV2	.	TGTGCCAGCGGAGGGCTCTATGGCTACACCTTC	CASGGLYGYTF
.	TRBJ2-2	TRBV5-8	.	TGTGCCAGCCCATCGGGGACTTTCAACACCGGGGAGCTGTTTTTT	CASPSGTFNTGELFF
.	TRBJ2-7	TRBV6-6	.	TGTGCCAGCACCACAGGATTGGGGGAGCAGTACTTC	CASTTGLGEQYF
.	TRBJ1-1	TRBV4-1	once	TGCGCCAGCAGCCACCCACAGGGAATGAACACTGAAGCTTTCTTT	CASSHPQGMNTEAFF
TRBD1	TRBJ1-3	TRBV5-1	.	TGCGCCAGCAGCATGGACAGGGGAGCAGGAAACACCATATATTTT	CASSMDRGAGNTIYF
TRBD2	TRBJ2-3	TRBV13	once	TGTGCCAGCAGCTTACGCTGGCGGGAGGAGTATGATACGCAGTATTTT	CASSLRWREEYDTQYF
.	TRBJ2-3	TRBV7-8	.	TGTGCCAGCAGCCGAAGGGCTTGGAAGCACGGCACAGATACGCAGTATTTT	CASSRRAWKHGTDTQYF
TRBD1	TRBJ1-5	TRBV4-1	.	TGCGCCAGCAGCCCTGACTCGGGACAGGGGGTTCAGCCCCAGCATTTT	CASSPDSGQGVQPQHF
.	TRBJ2-2	TRBV5-6	.	TGTGCCAGCAGCTTAGCAAGACAAGACGGGGAGCTGTTTTTT	CASSLARQDGELFF
TRBD1	TRBJ2-2	TRBV6-2/TRBV6-3	.	TGTGCCAGCAGTTACTTCAATACAGGGGGCACCGGGGAGCTGTTTTTT	CASSYFNTGGTGELFF
.	TRBJ2-1	TRBV12-3/TRBV12-4	.	TGTGCCAGCAGTTTAGCTAGTTACAATGAGCAGTTCTTC	CASSLASYNEQFF
.	TRBJ2-1	TRBV29-1	.	TGCAGCGTTGCTGGACAGATCAATGAGCAGTTCTTC	CSVAGQINEQFF
.	TRBJ1-1	TRBV7-9	.	TGTGCCAGCAGCTTATTTGGGCGAGACACTGAAGCTTTCTTT	CASSLFGRDTEAFF
.	TRBJ1-6	TRBV4-2	.	TGTGCCAGCAGCCAGGGGGACCCCGAGAATAATTCACCCCTCCACTTT	CASSQGDPENNSPLHF
.	TRBJ2-3	TRBV28	once	TGTGCCAGCAGTTCCCCAGGGGGAGGGGGGATGGATACGCAGTATTTT	CASSSPGGGGMDTQYF
.	TRBJ2-1	TRBV27	.	TGTGCCAGCAGAGGAGGGACTTACTTCACCACCTACAATGAGCAGTTCTTC	CASRGGTYFTTYNEQFF
.	TRBJ1-1	TRBV5-4	.	TGTGCCAGCGCCCCAATTGTGGGCGCTGAAGCTTTCTTT	CASAPIVGAEAFF
.	TRBJ2-5	TRBV24-1	.	TGTGCCACCAGTGGTGACGGACATCAAGAGACCCAGTACTTC	CATSGDGHQETQYF
TRBD1	TRBJ2-2	TRBV6-5	.	TGTGCCAGCAGTTACACAGGGGGGAACACCGGGGAGCTGTTTTTT	CASSYTGGNTGELFF
.	TRBJ1-2	TRBV3-1/TRBV3-2	.	TGTGCCAGCAGCCCTAGTCATGGGGTATCATCTAGAGCTAACTATGGCTACACCTTC	CASSPSHGVSSRANYGYTF
.	TRBJ2-1	TRBV2	.	TGTGCCAGTCTCGGGGGGCCAGGCAATGAGCAGTTCTTC	CASLGGPGNEQFF